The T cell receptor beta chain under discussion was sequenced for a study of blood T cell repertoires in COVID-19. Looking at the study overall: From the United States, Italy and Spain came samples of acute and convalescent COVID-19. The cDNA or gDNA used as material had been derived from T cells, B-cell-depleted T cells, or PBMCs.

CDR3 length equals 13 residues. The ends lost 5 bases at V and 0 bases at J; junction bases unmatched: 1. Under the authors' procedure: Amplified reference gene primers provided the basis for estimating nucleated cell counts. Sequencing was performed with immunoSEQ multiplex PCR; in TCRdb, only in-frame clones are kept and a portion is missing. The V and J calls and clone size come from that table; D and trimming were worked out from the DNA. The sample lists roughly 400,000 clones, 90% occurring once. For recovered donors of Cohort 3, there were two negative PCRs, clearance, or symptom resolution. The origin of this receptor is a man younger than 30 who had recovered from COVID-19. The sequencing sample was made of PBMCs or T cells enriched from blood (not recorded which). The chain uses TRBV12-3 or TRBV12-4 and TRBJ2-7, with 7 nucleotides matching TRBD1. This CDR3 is CASSGQVSYEQYF. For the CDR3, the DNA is TGTGCCAGCAGTGGACAGGTCTCCTACGAGCAGTACTTC.